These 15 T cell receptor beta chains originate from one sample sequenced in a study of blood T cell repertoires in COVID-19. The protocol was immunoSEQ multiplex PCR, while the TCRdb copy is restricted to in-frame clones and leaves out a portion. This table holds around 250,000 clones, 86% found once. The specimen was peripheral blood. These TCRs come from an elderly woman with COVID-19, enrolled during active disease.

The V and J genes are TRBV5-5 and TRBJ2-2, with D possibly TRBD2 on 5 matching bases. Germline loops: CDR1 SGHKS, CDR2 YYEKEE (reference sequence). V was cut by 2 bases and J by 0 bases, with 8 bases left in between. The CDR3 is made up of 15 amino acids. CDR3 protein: CASSLWGANTGELFF. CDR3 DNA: TGTGCCAGCAGCTTATGGGGAGCGAACACCGGGGAGCTGTTTTTT. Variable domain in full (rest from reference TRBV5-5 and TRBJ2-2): DAGVTQSPTHLIKTRGQQVTLRCSPISGHKSVSWYQQVLGQGPQFIFQYYEKEERGRGNFPDRFSARQFPNYSSELNVNALLLGDSALYLCASSLWGANTGELFFGEGSRLTVL.

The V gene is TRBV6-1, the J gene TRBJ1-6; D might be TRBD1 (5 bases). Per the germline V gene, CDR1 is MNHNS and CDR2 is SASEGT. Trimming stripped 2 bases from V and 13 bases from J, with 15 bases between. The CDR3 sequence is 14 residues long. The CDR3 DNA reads TGTGCCAGCAGTGAAACCGGGGGTATGGGTCCCCTCCACTTT. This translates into CASSETGGMGPLHF.

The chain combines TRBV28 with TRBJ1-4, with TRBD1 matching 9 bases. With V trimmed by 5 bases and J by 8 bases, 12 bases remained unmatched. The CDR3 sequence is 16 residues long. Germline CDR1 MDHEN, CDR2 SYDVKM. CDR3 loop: CASSPPTGGRYEKLFF. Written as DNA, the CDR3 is TGTGCCAGCAGTCCGCCGACAGGGGGGCGGTACGAAAAACTGTTTTTT. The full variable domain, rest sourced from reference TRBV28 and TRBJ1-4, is DVKVTQSSRYLVKRTGEKVFLECVQDMDHENMFWYRQDPGLGLRLIYFSYDVKMKEKGDIPEGYSVSREKKERFSLILESASTNQTSMYLCASSPPTGGRYEKLFFGSGTQLSVL.

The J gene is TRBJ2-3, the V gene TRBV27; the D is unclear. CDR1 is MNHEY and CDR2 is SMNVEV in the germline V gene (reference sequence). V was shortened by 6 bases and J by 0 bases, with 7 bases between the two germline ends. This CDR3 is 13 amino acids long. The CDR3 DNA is TGTGCCAGCAGGCGCCCTAGCACAGATACGCAGTATTTT. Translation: CASRRPSTDTQYF.

CDR3 nucleotide sequence: TGTGCCAGGCCCGGGAGCGGCGAGCAGTTCTTC. It specifies CARPGSGEQFF. The chain has TRBV6-4 and TRBJ2-1; tentative D call: TRBD2 (6 bases). Trimming stripped 9 bases from V and 10 bases from J, with 13 bases between. Germline values: CDR1 MRHNA, CDR2 SNTAGT. The CDR3 is 11 residues long.

In DNA form, the CDR3 reads TGTGCCAGCAGCCAAGATCGGGCTTGGACAGGGGGCTTAATCTATAGCAATCAGCCCCAGCATTTT. Translated, it gives CASSQDRAWTGGLIYSNQPQHF. The rearrangement uses TRBV3-1 (or the pseudogene TRBV3-2) and TRBJ1-5, with TRBD1 matching over 11 bases. This CDR3 region has 22 residues. CDR1 LGHDT and CDR2 YNNKEL come from the germline V gene (reference sequence). Trimming at V came to 0 bases and at J to 0 bases, leaving 16 bases not matched to a gene.

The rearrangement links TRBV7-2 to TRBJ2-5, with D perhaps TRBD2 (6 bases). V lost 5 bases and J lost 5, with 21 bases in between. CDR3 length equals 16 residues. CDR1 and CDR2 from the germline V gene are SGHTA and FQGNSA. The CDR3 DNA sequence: TGTGCCAGCAGCGCCATCTTCGGTGGGGAGGCCGAGACCCAGTACTTC. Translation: CASSAIFGGEAETQYF.

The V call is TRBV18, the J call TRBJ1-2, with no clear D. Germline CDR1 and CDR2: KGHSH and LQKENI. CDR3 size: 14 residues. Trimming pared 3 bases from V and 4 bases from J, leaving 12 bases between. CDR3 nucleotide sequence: TGTGCCAGCTCACCGGAACCAACAGTCTATGGCTACACCTTC. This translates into CASSPEPTVYGYTF.

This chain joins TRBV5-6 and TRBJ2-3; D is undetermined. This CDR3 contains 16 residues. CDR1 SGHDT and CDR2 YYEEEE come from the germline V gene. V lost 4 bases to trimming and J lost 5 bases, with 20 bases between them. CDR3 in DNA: TGTGCCAGCAGCGTTTGGCCGGCTACAGCCGGAGATACGCAGTATTTT. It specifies CASSVWPATAGDTQYF.

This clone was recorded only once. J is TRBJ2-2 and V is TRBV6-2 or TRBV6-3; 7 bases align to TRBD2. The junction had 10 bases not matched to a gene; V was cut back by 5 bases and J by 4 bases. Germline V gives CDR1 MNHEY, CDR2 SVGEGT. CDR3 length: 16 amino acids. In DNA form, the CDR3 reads TGTGCCAGCAGTGCGAGCGGGGTCGGGGGCACCGGGGAGCTGTTTTTT. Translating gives CASSASGVGGTGELFF.

In DNA, the CDR3 is TGTGCCAGTAGGAAACAGGGGACTAATGAAAAACTGTTTTTT. Protein: CASRKQGTNEKLFF. The chain couples TRBV19 to TRBJ1-4; TRBD1 matches 7 bases. This CDR3 has 14 residues. Germline trimming cut 6 bases from V and 2 bases from J; bases unmatched to any gene: 3. Germline V gene lookup returns CDR1 LNHDA and CDR2 SQIVND (reference sequence).

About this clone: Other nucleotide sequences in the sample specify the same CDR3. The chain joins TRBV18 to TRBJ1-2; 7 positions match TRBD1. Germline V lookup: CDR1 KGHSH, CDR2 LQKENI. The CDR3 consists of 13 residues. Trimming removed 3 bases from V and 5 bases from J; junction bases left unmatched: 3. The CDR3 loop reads CASSPGTEYGYTF. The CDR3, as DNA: TGTGCCAGCTCACCGGGGACAGAATATGGCTACACCTTC.

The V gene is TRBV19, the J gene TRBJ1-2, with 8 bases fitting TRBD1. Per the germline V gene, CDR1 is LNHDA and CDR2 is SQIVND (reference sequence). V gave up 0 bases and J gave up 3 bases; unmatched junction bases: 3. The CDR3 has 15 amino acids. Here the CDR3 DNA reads TGTGCCAGTAGTATAGACAGGGGGCTCGACTATGGCTACACCTTC. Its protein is CASSIDRGLDYGYTF.

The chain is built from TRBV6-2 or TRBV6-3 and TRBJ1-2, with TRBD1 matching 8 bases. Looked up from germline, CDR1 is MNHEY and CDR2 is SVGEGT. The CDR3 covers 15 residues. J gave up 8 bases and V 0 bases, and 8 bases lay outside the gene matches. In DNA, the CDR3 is TGTGCCAGCAGTTACTCGACAGGGGCCCTCAGAGGCTACACCTTC. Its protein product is CASSYSTGALRGYTF.

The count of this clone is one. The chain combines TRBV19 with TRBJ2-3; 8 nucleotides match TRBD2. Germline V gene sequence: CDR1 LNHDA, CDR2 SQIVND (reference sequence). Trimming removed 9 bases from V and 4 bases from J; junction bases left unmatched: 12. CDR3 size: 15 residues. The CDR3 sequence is CASSPSGGASDTQYF. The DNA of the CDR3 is TGTGCCAGCTCCCCGTCGGGGGGGGCCTCAGATACGCAGTATTTT.